The following is a TCR beta chain sequence with its context. Antigen specificity is unknown. Assay execution proceeded at the deep level. Profiled with immunoSEQ multiplex PCR; TCRdb holds only in-frame clones, not every one. The sample yields 330,000 or so clones, 73% seen once. The data belong to a study of shared clonotypes between healthy human individuals. Overall study results and limits: The study found roughly 5% of naive CD4 clonotypes shared across four donors. Across subsets, estimated richness was generally greater for naive than for memory populations.

V lost 2 bases to trimming and J lost 3 bases; unmatched junction nucleotides: 3. Germline values: CDR1 LNHDA, CDR2 SQIVND (reference sequence). The CDR3 runs 14 residues. This chain uses TRBV19 with TRBJ2-5, with 7 bases identical to TRBD1. The material sequenced was memory CD4+ T cells sorted from blood. The subset denotes: CD45RA-negative fraction. This TCR was recovered from a man aged 25 to 40 in good health. The CDR3 loop is CASSIQGVEETQYF. The CDR3 DNA reads TGTGCCAGTAGTATACAGGGGGTAGAAGAGACCCAGTACTTC.